This passage covers 18 T cell receptor beta chains from one sample sequenced in a study of blood T cell repertoires in COVID-19. Sequenced by immunoSEQ multiplex PCR; TCRdb stores in-frame clones only, minus some. The sample has roughly 160,000 clones; about four fifths are singletons. Sequences were obtained from peripheral blood. These receptors all come from a woman aged 80 or older with acute or convalescent COVID-19.

This chain connects TRBV19 to TRBJ2-7; unclear D gene. V dropped 3 bases and J dropped 3 bases, with 12 bases sitting between them. This CDR3 region has 14 residues. From germline, CDR1 is LNHDA and CDR2 SQIVND (reference sequence). The chain's CDR3 is CASSIRQANYEQYF. For the CDR3, the DNA is TGTGCCAGTAGTATTAGGCAGGCGAACTACGAGCAGTACTTC.

The gene calls are TRBV6-5 and TRBJ1-6; D is ambiguous. Germline CDR1 and CDR2: MNHEY and SVGAGI. The germline V and J ends were trimmed by 6 bases and 9 bases, with 15 bases remaining between them. The CDR3 totals 14 residues. CDR3: CASSDTRLGSPLHF. For the CDR3, the DNA is TGTGCCAGCAGCGACACACGCTTGGGTTCACCCCTCCACTTT.

This clone was recorded once. One junction end does not reproduce the germline sequence, and a read error may be involved. The chain couples TRBV19 to TRBJ2-1, with a tentative D call TRBD1 (6 bases). CDR1 is LNHDA, CDR2 SQIVND, per germline (reference sequence). This CDR3 is built from 11 residues. The CDR3, as DNA: TGTGCCAGTAGTATGACCCAGGGGTTGGTCTTC. Translation gives CASSMTQGLVF.

This chain uses TRBV7-2 with TRBJ2-7, with TRBD2 matching 14 bases. V was pared by 5 bases and J by 5 bases, with 8 bases of the junction left unmatched. CDR1 is SGHTA, CDR2 FQGNSA, per germline. CDR3 length: 16 residues. CDR3: CASSKQPGLAGDEQYF. The CDR3 DNA reads as TGTGCCAGCAGCAAACAACCGGGACTAGCGGGGGACGAGCAGTACTTC.

This chain joins TRBV19 and TRBJ1-2; the match to TRBD1 covers 8 bases. This CDR3 is 15 amino acids long. Trimming took 6 bases from V and 7 from J; bases not matched to a gene: 13. Germline CDR1 LNHDA, CDR2 SQIVND (reference sequence). The CDR3 DNA reads TGTGCCAGTAGCCCGACAGGGGCCGCGTCTTTTGGCTACACCTTC. Translation gives CASSPTGAASFGYTF.

The chain is built from TRBV29-1 and TRBJ1-2; 9 bases are shared with TRBD1. From germline, CDR1 is SQVTM and CDR2 ANQGSEA. The trim removed 8 bases at V and 8 bases at J, leaving 12 bases unmatched. This CDR3 comprises 13 residues. CDR3 DNA sequence: TGCAGCTCGAGGACAGGGGAGGAGGGGGGCTACACCTTC. The encoded protein is CSSRTGEEGGYTF.

The chain has TRBV11-2 and TRBJ2-3, with unresolved D. Trimming took 5 bases from V and 2 from J, leaving 11 bases between them. The CDR3 consists of 14 residues. CDR1 is SGHAT, CDR2 FQNNGV, per germline. The CDR3 reads CASSRRVDTDTQYF. CDR3 nucleotides: TGTGCCAGCAGCCGCCGGGTGGACACAGATACGCAGTATTTT.

The chain uses TRBV18 and TRBJ1-1, with 7 bases fitting TRBD1. The CDR3 has 14 residues. With V trimmed by 3 bases and J by 4 bases, 5 bases remained unmatched. CDR1 and CDR2 (germline): KGHSH, LQKENI. The CDR3: CASSPETGSTEAFF. The CDR3 DNA follows: TGTGCCAGCTCACCTGAGACAGGGAGCACTGAAGCTTTCTTT.

This rearrangement joins TRBV27 to TRBJ1-6, with 7 nucleotides matching TRBD1. V lost 6 bases, J lost 6 bases, and 14 bases stayed unmatched. Germline assignment: CDR1 MNHEY and CDR2 SMNVEV (reference sequence). The CDR3 sequence is 17 residues long. This CDR3 is CASSYKSSRDSNSPLHF. CDR3 DNA sequence: TGTGCCAGCAGCTACAAATCGTCGCGGGACAGTAATTCACCCCTCCACTTT.

The genes are TRBV27 and TRBJ1-1; possible D gene TRBD1, 6 bases. Germline values: CDR1 MNHEY, CDR2 SMNVEV (reference sequence). V lost 4 bases to trimming and J lost 10 bases, with 13 bases between them. There are 12 residues in the CDR3. The CDR3 region has the DNA TGTGCCAGCAGTTCCTGGGGGCGTGGAGCTTTCTTT. Its protein is CASSSWGRGAFF.

The chain carries TRBV9 and TRBJ1-4; no reliable D call. This CDR3 region has 14 residues. Trimming stripped 2 bases from V and 2 bases from J, with 7 bases between. Germline values: CDR1 SGDLS, CDR2 YYNGEE. The CDR3, as DNA: TGTGCCAGCAGCGTCAGTTCTACTAATGAAAAACTGTTTTTT. Encoded protein: CASSVSSTNEKLFF.

The CDR3 loop is CATSDLSPRQGAYEGALHF. The CDR3 bases are TGTGCCACCAGTGATTTGAGTCCACGACAGGGAGCGTACGAAGGGGCCCTCCACTTT. This chain joins TRBV24-1 and TRBJ1-6; 7 positions match TRBD1. V shed 0 bases and J 14 bases; nucleotides not matched to a gene: 21. Looked up from germline, CDR1 is KGHDR and CDR2 is SFDVKD. The CDR3 extends over 19 amino acids.

The chain has TRBV6-2 or TRBV6-3 and TRBJ1-1; D might be TRBD1 (6 bases). In germline, CDR1 is MNHEY, CDR2 SVGEGT. The CDR3 sequence is 14 residues long. V gave up 5 bases and J gave up 0 bases, with 10 bases separating them. CDR3 in amino acids: CASSPRGLNTEAFF. CDR3 DNA: TGTGCCAGCAGTCCCAGGGGACTGAACACTGAAGCTTTCTTT.

The rearrangement links TRBV7-9 to TRBJ2-1; D possibly corresponds to TRBD2 (6 bases). Germline-derived CDR1 and CDR2 are SEHNR and FQNEAQ (reference sequence). The length of the CDR3 is 15 residues. Trimming removed 3 bases from V and 1 base from J, with 10 bases in between. The CDR3 here is CASSFNRGSYNEQFF. The CDR3 bases are TGTGCCAGCAGCTTCAACCGGGGGTCCTACAATGAGCAGTTCTTC.

There are a few counts of this clone. The chain employs TRBV25-1 and TRBJ1-2, with 9 bases that match TRBD1. Looked up from germline, CDR1 is MGHDK and CDR2 is SYGVNS. This CDR3 region has 17 residues. The junction had 14 bases not matched to a gene; V was cut back by 6 bases and J by 3 bases. The CDR3 nucleotides are TGTGCCAGCAGGAATACCGGGACAGGGCGGTTGGACTATGGCTACACCTTC. Encoded protein: CASRNTGTGRLDYGYTF.

The table lists this clone with a few counts. The V call is TRBV6-5, the J call TRBJ1-1; TRBD1 might be the D (5 bases). V shed 1 base and J shed 1 base, with 13 bases lying between them. The CDR3 extends over 16 amino acids. CDR1 is MNHEY and CDR2 is SVGAGI in the germline V gene. The CDR3 DNA sequence: TGTGCCAGCAGTTACTTCGAAGAAACAGGGAACACTGAAGCTTTCTTT. Its protein is CASSYFEETGNTEAFF.

This sequence joins TRBV9 and TRBJ2-7; TRBD1 agrees at 9 bases. Trimming at V came to 6 bases and at J to 2 bases, leaving 6 bases not matched to a gene. This CDR3 is built from 14 residues. Germline assignment: CDR1 SGDLS and CDR2 YYNGEE. The DNA of the CDR3 is TGTGCCAGCACCAGGACAGGGGCCCCCTACGAGCAGTACTTC. Protein product: CASTRTGAPYEQYF.

This chain uses TRBV5-1 with TRBJ1-1; the match to TRBD1 covers 9 bases. Trimming cost V 4 bases and J 1 base; bases outside gene matches: 8. Germline CDR1 is SGHRS and CDR2 is YFSETQ. The CDR3 is made up of 16 amino acids. For the CDR3, the DNA is TGCGCCAGCAGCCCACGGACAGGGGAGGGGAACACTGAAGCTTTCTTT. It yields the protein CASSPRTGEGNTEAFF. Variable domain in full (rest from reference TRBV5-1 and TRBJ1-1): KAGVTQTPRYLIKTRGQQVTLSCSPISGHRSVSWYQQTPGQGLQFLFEYFSETQRNKGNFPGRFSGRQFSNSRSEMNVSTLELGDSALYLCASSPRTGEGNTEAFFGQGTRLTVV.